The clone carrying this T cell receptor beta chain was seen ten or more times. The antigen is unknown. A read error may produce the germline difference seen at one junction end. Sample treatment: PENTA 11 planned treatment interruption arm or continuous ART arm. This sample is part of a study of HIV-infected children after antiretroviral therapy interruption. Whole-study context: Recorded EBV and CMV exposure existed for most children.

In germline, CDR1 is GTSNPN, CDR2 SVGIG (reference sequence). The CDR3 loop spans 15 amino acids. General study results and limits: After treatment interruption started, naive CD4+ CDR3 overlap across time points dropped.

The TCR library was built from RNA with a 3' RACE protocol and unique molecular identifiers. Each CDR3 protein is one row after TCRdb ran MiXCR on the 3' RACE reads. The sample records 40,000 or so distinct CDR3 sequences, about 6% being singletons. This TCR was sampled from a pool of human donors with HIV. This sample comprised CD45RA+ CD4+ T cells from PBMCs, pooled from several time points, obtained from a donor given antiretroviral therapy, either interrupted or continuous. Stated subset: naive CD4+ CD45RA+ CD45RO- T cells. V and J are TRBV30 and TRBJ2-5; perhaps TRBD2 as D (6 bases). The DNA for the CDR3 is TGTGCCTGGAGTCCGGGACTGGGGGACCAAGACACCCAGTACTTT. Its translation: CAWSPGLGDQDTQYF.